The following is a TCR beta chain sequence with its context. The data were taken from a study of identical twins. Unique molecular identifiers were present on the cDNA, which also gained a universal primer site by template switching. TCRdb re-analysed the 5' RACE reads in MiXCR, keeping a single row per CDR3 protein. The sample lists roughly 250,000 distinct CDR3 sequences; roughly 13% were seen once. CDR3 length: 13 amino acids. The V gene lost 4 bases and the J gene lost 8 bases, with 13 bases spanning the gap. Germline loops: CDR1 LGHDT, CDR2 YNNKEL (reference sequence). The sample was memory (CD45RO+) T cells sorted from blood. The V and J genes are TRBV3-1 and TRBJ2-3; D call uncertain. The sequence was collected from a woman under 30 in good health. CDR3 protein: CASSLSVLGTQYF. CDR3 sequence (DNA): TGTGCCAGCAGCCTGAGCGTTTTGGGTACGCAGTATTTT.